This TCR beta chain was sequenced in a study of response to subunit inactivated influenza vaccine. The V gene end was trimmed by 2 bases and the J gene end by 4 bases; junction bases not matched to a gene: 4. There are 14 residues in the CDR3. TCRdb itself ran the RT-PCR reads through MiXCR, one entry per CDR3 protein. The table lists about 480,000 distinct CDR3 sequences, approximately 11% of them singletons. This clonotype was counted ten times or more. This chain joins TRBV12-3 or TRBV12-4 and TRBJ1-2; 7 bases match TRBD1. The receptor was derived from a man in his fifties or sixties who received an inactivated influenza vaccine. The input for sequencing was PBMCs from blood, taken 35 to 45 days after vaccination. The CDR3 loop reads CASSLTGQIYGYTF. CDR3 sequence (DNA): TGTGCCAGCAGTTTAACGGGACAGATCTATGGCTACACCTTC.